The next 26 T cell receptor beta chains were all read from a single sample in a study of T cell responses to AZD1222 COVID-19 vaccine. Some clones are missing from TCRdb's copy, which holds only in-frame ones; the method was immunoSEQ multiplex PCR. The sample lists over 150,000 clones; under 95% were seen once. This material consisted of peripheral blood, taken 28 days after the second AZD1222 dose. The receptors here all came from an adult who received the AZD1222 COVID-19 vaccine.

The rearrangement links TRBV18 to TRBJ1-3; D is undetermined. CDR1 is KGHSH and CDR2 is LQKENI in the germline V gene. The CDR3 has 14 amino acids. The ends were cut back, 7 bases at V and 0 bases at J, with 10 bases in the middle. In DNA form, the CDR3 reads TGTGCCAGCTTTGTGGCAAGCTCTGGAAACACCATATATTTT. Its translation: CASFVASSGNTIYF.

Written as DNA, the CDR3 is TGTGCCAGCAGTGGAGACAGCTATGGCTACACCTTC. Translating it yields CASSGDSYGYTF. V gene TRBV2 combines with J gene TRBJ1-2; the D gene is possibly TRBD1 (5 bases). This CDR3 contains 12 residues. The germline V gene encodes CDR1 SNHLY and CDR2 FYNNEI. V lost 4 bases, J lost 4 bases, and 7 bases lay in between.

The chain is built from TRBV6-5 and TRBJ2-7; 10 positions agree with TRBD1. This CDR3 spans 14 amino acids. CDR1 is MNHEY, CDR2 SVGAGI, per germline. Germline trimming cut 6 bases from V and 0 bases from J; bases unmatched to any gene: 2. This chain's CDR3 is CASSGTGDSYEQYF. The CDR3, as DNA: TGTGCCAGCAGCGGGACAGGGGACTCCTACGAGCAGTACTTC.

The chain combines TRBV5-6 with TRBJ1-1; D is uncertain. Germline V gene data show CDR1 as SGHDT and CDR2 as YYEEEE. The CDR3 is made up of 13 amino acids. V gave up 1 base and J gave up 8 bases, with 12 bases separating them. CDR3 in amino acids: CASSLMGVEEAFF. The DNA of the CDR3 is TGTGCCAGCAGCTTGATGGGAGTAGAGGAAGCTTTCTTT.

The chain uses TRBV5-1 and TRBJ1-2; unclear D gene. The germline V gene has CDR1 SGHRS and CDR2 YFSETQ. The V gene lost 4 bases and the J gene lost 8 bases, with 18 bases spanning the gap. The CDR3 runs to 14 residues. The CDR3, as DNA: TGCGCCAGCAGCCCCCTCCCGGGGAAAGGCGGCTACACCTTC. Its protein product is CASSPLPGKGGYTF.

This rearrangement joins TRBV18 to TRBJ2-1; D remains ambiguous. The CDR3 contains 16 residues. CDR1 is KGHSH and CDR2 is LQKENI in the germline V gene. Deletions cut 0 bases from V and 4 bases from J, with 13 bases between. The CDR3 coding sequence is TGTGCCAGCTCACCACCGTTTAGTGTGGGATACAATGAGCAGTTCTTC. Amino acids: CASSPPFSVGYNEQFF.

The rearrangement uses TRBV7-9 and TRBJ1-5; a possible D gene is TRBD1 (6 bases). Germline V gene data show CDR1 as SEHNR and CDR2 as FQNEAQ (reference sequence). The CDR3 runs 16 residues. Trimming stripped 4 bases from V and 2 bases from J, with 15 bases between. DNA for the CDR3: TGTGCCAGCAGCTCCGGGACATTTGGGGGCAATCAGCCCCAGCATTTT. This translates into CASSSGTFGGNQPQHF.

This clone was recorded once. The V and J genes are TRBV6-4 and TRBJ2-2; D gene uncertain. The CDR3 consists of 14 residues. In germline, CDR1 is MRHNA, CDR2 SNTAGT. V lost 7 bases, J lost 1 base, and 10 bases lay in between. For the CDR3, the DNA is TGTGCCAGCAAGTACGATGAGAACACCGGGGAGCTGTTTTTT. It specifies CASKYDENTGELFF.

The chain combines TRBV5-1 with TRBJ1-5; 11 bases are shared with TRBD1. The CDR3 has 15 amino acids. V was pared by 5 bases and J by 8 bases, with 9 bases of the junction left unmatched. Germline CDR1 reads SGHRS; CDR2 reads YFSETQ. This CDR3 is CASRQGQGVPEPQHF. The CDR3 DNA is TGCGCCAGCAGACAGGGACAGGGGGTGCCCGAGCCCCAGCATTTT.

The chain has TRBV2 and TRBJ1-1, with a tentative D call TRBD1 (6 bases). V lost 7 bases, J lost 4 bases, and 10 bases lay in between. The germline gives CDR1 SNHLY, CDR2 FYNNEI. The CDR3 runs to 12 residues. Here the CDR3 reads CASIKGGTEAFF. CDR3 nucleotides: TGTGCCAGCATTAAAGGGGGCACTGAAGCTTTCTTT.

The rearrangement uses TRBV6-5 and TRBJ1-4, with D maybe TRBD1 (5 bases). Germline V lookup: CDR1 MNHEY, CDR2 SVGAGI. The CDR3 runs 15 residues. Trimming pared 3 bases from V and 7 bases from J, leaving 15 bases between. The CDR3 protein is CASSYGGRVGEKLFF. DNA of the CDR3: TGTGCCAGCAGTTATGGTGGCAGGGTTGGTGAAAAACTGTTTTTT.

The gene calls are TRBV19 and TRBJ1-1; no reliable D call. The germline gives CDR1 LNHDA, CDR2 SQIVND (reference sequence). The germline V and J ends were trimmed by 1 base and 8 bases, with 11 bases remaining between them. The length of the CDR3 is 13 residues. CDR3 in DNA: TGTGCCAGTAGTATAGTAGGCCCGCAGGAAGCTTTCTTT. It encodes CASSIVGPQEAFF.

This chain links TRBV12-3 or TRBV12-4 with TRBJ1-2, with D unresolved. The V gene lost 6 bases and the J gene lost 5 bases, with 13 bases spanning the gap. The CDR3 is 13 residues long. The CDR3 region is CASSPPLGYGYTF. DNA for the CDR3: TGTGCCAGCAGCCCGCCCCTTGGGTATGGCTACACCTTC.

V gene TRBV4-2 combines with J gene TRBJ2-7; D is possibly TRBD1 (5 bases). Trimming shortened V by 0 bases and J by 1 base, and 13 bases separated the two germline ends. CDR3 length equals 16 residues. Germline V gene sequence: CDR1 LGHNA, CDR2 YNFKEQ. The chain's CDR3 is CASSQDGAVRSYEQYF. The CDR3 DNA is TGTGCCAGCAGCCAAGATGGGGCGGTGAGGTCCTACGAGCAGTACTTC.

The rearrangement joins TRBV3-1 (or the pseudogene TRBV3-2) to TRBJ1-4, with D uncertain. This CDR3 region has 16 residues. V dropped 1 base and J dropped 4 bases, with 13 bases sitting between them. Germline V lookup: CDR1 LGHDT, CDR2 YNNKEL (reference sequence). CDR3 nucleotide sequence: TGTGCCAGCAGCCAAGCTCCCACGGGGTGTAATGAAAAACTGTTTTTT. Protein sequence: CASSQAPTGCNEKLFF.

The V call is TRBV6-1, the J call TRBJ1-1, with D possibly being TRBD1 (6 bases). Deletions cut 2 bases from V and 5 bases from J, with 21 bases between. This CDR3 comprises 17 residues. The germline CDR1 and CDR2 sequences are MNHNS and SASEGT. The CDR3 DNA reads as TGTGCCAGCAGTGAAAGGGGGGCAGCAGGAGGAGGGACTGAAGCTTTCTTT. Protein product: CASSERGAAGGGTEAFF.

The CDR3, as DNA: TGTGCCAGCAGCATGGGACAGGAGCTGCTTGGAAACACCATATATTTT. Translating it yields CASSMGQELLGNTIYF. This sequence joins TRBV6-6 and TRBJ1-3, with 8 positions matching TRBD1. CDR1 and CDR2 (germline): MNHNY, SVGAGI (reference sequence). J was trimmed by 3 bases and V by 6 bases; bases with no gene match: 10. There are 16 residues in the CDR3.

The chain carries TRBV18 and TRBJ1-2; D remains unclear. Germline CDR1 KGHSH, CDR2 LQKENI. CDR3 size: 14 residues. V was trimmed by 6 bases and J by 1 base, leaving 12 bases between them. The CDR3 bases are TGTGCCAGCTCCACATCCGGGGATAACTATGGCTACACCTTC. Translation gives CASSTSGDNYGYTF.

The chain carries TRBV3-1 (or the pseudogene TRBV3-2) and TRBJ2-7; D remains unclear. V gave up 3 bases and J gave up 6 bases, with 6 bases separating them. The CDR3 runs to 11 residues. Per the germline V gene, CDR1 is LGHDT and CDR2 is YNNKEL (reference sequence). The CDR3 region has the DNA TGTGCCAGCAGCCATCAGGTCGAGCAGTACTTC. It translates to CASSHQVEQYF.

V usage is TRBV3-1 (or the pseudogene TRBV3-2) and J usage is TRBJ2-7; D possibly corresponds to TRBD1 (5 bases). Germline lookup yields CDR1 LGHDT and CDR2 YNNKEL (reference sequence). Trimming removed 2 bases at V and 5 bases at J, with 7 bases between. The CDR3 sequence is 12 residues long. The CDR3 spells CASSQTGNEQYF. CDR3 DNA: TGTGCCAGCAGCCAAACAGGAAACGAGCAGTACTTC.

The CDR3 DNA sequence: TGTGCCAGCAGTTTTCAATGGGTGGGCAATCAGCCCCAGCATTTT. This encodes CASSFQWVGNQPQHF. V is TRBV28 and J is TRBJ1-5, with D unclear. CDR1 is MDHEN and CDR2 is SYDVKM in the germline V gene. This CDR3 has 15 residues. Between the trimmed V and J ends, which lost 3 bases and 2 bases, there was a span of 11 bases.

This sequence joins TRBV12-3 or TRBV12-4 and TRBJ2-1; 9 positions agree with TRBD2. CDR3 length: 13 amino acids. V gave up 3 bases and J gave up 10 bases; unmatched junction bases: 4. CDR3 loop: CASSLSLAGEQFF. The DNA of the CDR3 is TGTGCCAGCAGTTTGAGTCTAGCGGGGGAGCAGTTCTTC.

V gene TRBV7-6 combines with J gene TRBJ2-1, with 12 bases that match TRBD2. V trimming: 4 bases; J trimming: 9 bases; junction bases outside the gene matches: 10. Germline CDR1 reads SGHVS; CDR2 reads FNYEAQ. The CDR3 sequence is 16 residues long. The CDR3 bases are TGTGCCAGCAGCTCGGTGACTAGCGGGGGTTTGGGTGAGCAGTTCTTC. Its protein product is CASSSVTSGGLGEQFF.

The gene calls are TRBV6-5 and TRBJ2-2; no definite D call. V gave up 7 bases and J gave up 6 bases, with 9 bases separating them. The germline V gene encodes CDR1 MNHEY and CDR2 SVGAGI. The CDR3 spans 12 residues. CDR3 nucleotides: TGTGCCAGCACCGCGGAACCCGGGGAGCTGTTTTTT. As protein: CASTAEPGELFF.

This clone appeared a single time. The chain links TRBV3-1 (or the pseudogene TRBV3-2) to TRBJ1-5; 12 bases fit TRBD1. V was pared by 3 bases and J by 7 bases, with 4 bases of the junction left unmatched. The germline CDR1 and CDR2 sequences are LGHDT and YNNKEL (reference sequence). The CDR3 consists of 15 residues. CDR3 residues: CASSQGTGGGQPQHF. The CDR3 coding sequence is TGTGCCAGCAGCCAGGGGACAGGGGGCGGCCAGCCCCAGCATTTT.

The J gene is TRBJ1-2, the V gene TRBV10-3; TRBD1 agrees at 7 bases. CDR3 size: 18 residues. V lost 3 bases and J lost 0; bases outside the gene matches: 13. Germline loops: CDR1 ENHRY, CDR2 SYGVKD. The DNA of the CDR3 is TGTGCCATCAGTGAACAAAGGGGGCTACAGTTAGCTAACTATGGCTACACCTTC. This codes for CAISEQRGLQLANYGYTF.